The rows below give T cell receptor beta chains drawn from one sample of a study of blood T cells in healthy people across ages. TCRdb re-derived calls from the 5' RACE reads in MiXCR, one entry per CDR3 protein. The top ten hold 9% to 9.5% of the sample, which has hundreds of thousands of distinct CDR3 sequences, 20% to 25% seen once. This same sample was also part of a study on T cells of mothers and their children.

Sequencing was carried out using blood. The receptors derive from a boy aged 5-17 years in good health. The CDR3 runs from the conserved cysteine through the conserved F or W. A D gene is named only where the DNA matches it firmly. Clone size is shown for a subset of rows, as once, few, many or a class of expanded clone.

TRBV7-8,-,TRBJ2-6,-,CASSLAFFSGANVLTF,TGTGCCAGCAGCTTAGCTTTCTTCTCTGGGGCCAACGTCCTGACTTTC
TRBV7-8,-,TRBJ2-1,TRBD2,CASSPGLARVGEQFF,TGTGCCAGCAGCCCGGGACTAGCCAGGGTAGGGGAGCAGTTCTTC
TRBV25-1,-,TRBJ2-2,-,CATLEENTGELFF,TGTGCCACCTTGGAAGAGAACACCGGGGAGCTGTTTTTT
TRBV15,-,TRBJ2-7,-,CATSRDRFGDEQYF,TGTGCCACCAGCAGAGATCGGTTTGGGGACGAGCAGTACTTC
TRBV10-3,few,TRBJ1-1,-,CATDQGGTEAFF,TGTGCCACCGACCAGGGAGGCACTGAAGCTTTCTTT
TRBV9,-,TRBJ2-5,TRBD1,CASSDRGGPETQYF,TGTGCCAGCAGTGACAGGGGGGGTCCGGAGACCCAGTACTTC
TRBV11-2,-,TRBJ2-2,TRBD2,CASSPYPRTSGIEAGELFF,TGTGCCAGCAGCCCCTATCCCCGGACTAGCGGGATCGAGGCCGGGGAGCTGTTTTTT
TRBV6-6,-,TRBJ2-6,-,CASGVRERTGANVLTF,TGTGCCAGCGGAGTCAGGGAGAGAACTGGGGCCAACGTCCTGACTTTC
TRBV4-1,-,TRBJ1-1,-,CASSQDWAEAFF,TGCGCCAGCAGCCAAGATTGGGCTGAAGCTTTCTTT
TRBV6-2/TRBV6-3,-,TRBJ2-7,-,CASSGGTFGSYEQHF,TGTGCCAGCAGTGGCGGGACTTTTGGGTCCTACGAGCAGCACTTC
TRBV6-2/TRBV6-3,-,TRBJ2-2,-,CASSPVMVGSNTGELFF,TGTGCCAGCAGCCCGGTGATGGTTGGTTCGAACACCGGGGAGCTGTTTTTT
TRBV13,-,TRBJ2-6,TRBD1,CASRSGTGSSGANVLTF,TGTGCCAGCCGCTCCGGGACAGGTAGCTCTGGGGCCAACGTCCTGACTTTC
TRBV5-1,few,TRBJ2-4,TRBD2,CASSRTSGDTFQYF,TGCGCCAGCAGCAGGACTAGCGGGGACACTTTTCAGTACTTC
TRBV20-1,-,TRBJ1-2,-,CSASPGAGAGGYTF,TGCAGTGCTTCCCCCGGGGCGGGGGCTGGTGGCTACACCTTC
TRBV14,-,TRBJ1-1,-,CASSQGHEGRTEAFF,TGTGCCAGCAGCCAAGGGCATGAGGGGAGAACTGAAGCTTTCTTT
TRBV3-1,-,TRBJ2-1,-,CASSQDISVPSYNEQFF,TGTGCCAGCAGCCAAGATATCAGCGTACCATCCTACAATGAGCAGTTCTTC
TRBV6-6,few,TRBJ1-1,-,CASSNHEWDTEAFF,TGTGCCAGCAGTAACCACGAGTGGGACACTGAAGCTTTCTTT
TRBV29-1,few,TRBJ1-2,-,CSVELPHGRDYGYTF,TGCAGCGTTGAATTACCCCACGGAAGGGACTATGGCTACACCTTC
TRBV7-7,-,TRBJ2-1,-,CASSPSGYNKQFF,TGTGCTAGCAGCCCAAGTGGCTACAATAAGCAGTTCTTC
TRBV2,-,TRBJ1-3,-,CASSGRSGNTIYF,TGTGCCAGCTCCGGCCGCTCTGGAAACACCATATATTTT
TRBV28,-,TRBJ2-2,TRBD1,CASSFWGTGNTGELFF,TGTGCCAGCAGTTTTTGGGGGACAGGGAACACCGGGGAGCTGTTTTTT
TRBV7-2,-,TRBJ1-2,-,CAIETDSNYGYTF,TGTGCCATCGAGACCGACTCTAACTATGGCTACACCTTC
TRBV7-6,few,TRBJ2-1,-,CASSLSPTYNEQFF,TGTGCCAGCAGCTTGAGTCCCACCTACAATGAGCAGTTCTTC
TRBV18,-,TRBJ2-1,TRBD2,CAGATSGHYNEQFF,TGTGCCGGGGCGACTAGCGGGCACTACAATGAGCAGTTCTTC
TRBV5-5,-,TRBJ2-5,-,CASSLDLEFETQYF,TGTGCCAGCAGCTTGGACTTAGAATTTGAGACCCAGTACTTC
TRBV10-3,few,TRBJ2-1,TRBD1,CATSTGTGKIDEQFF,TGTGCCACTAGTACCGGGACAGGGAAAATCGATGAGCAGTTCTTC
TRBV7-2,-,TRBJ2-7,TRBD1,CASSQILDRGHEQYF,TGTGCCAGCAGCCAAATACTGGACAGGGGCCACGAGCAGTACTTC
TRBV28,-,TRBJ2-1,TRBD1,CASSGRQGDNEQFF,TGTGCCAGCAGTGGAAGACAGGGGGACAATGAGCAGTTCTTC
TRBV2,many,TRBJ1-3,-,CASTEYLQFSSSGNTIYF,TGTGCCAGCACCGAGTACTTACAGTTTAGTAGCTCTGGAAACACCATATATTTT
TRBV5-6,-,TRBJ1-5,-,CASSSFSRISNQPQHF,TGTGCCAGCAGCTCCTTCAGCCGGATTAGCAATCAGCCCCAGCATTTT
TRBV7-2,-,TRBJ2-3,TRBD1,CASSEQGARTDTQYF,TGTGCCAGCAGCGAGCAGGGGGCGCGGACAGATACGCAGTATTTT
TRBV7-6,few,TRBJ2-1,TRBD2,CASSYELAGVTNEQFF,TGTGCCAGCAGCTACGAACTAGCGGGGGTAACCAATGAGCAGTTCTTC
TRBV20-1,-,TRBJ1-1,-,CSARDPGITEAFF,TGCAGTGCTCGGGACCCGGGCATCACTGAAGCTTTCTTT
TRBV28,-,TRBJ1-5,-,CASSLGPRRPQHF,TGTGCCAGCAGTTTAGGCCCAAGGAGGCCCCAGCATTTT
TRBV6-6,many,TRBJ1-6,TRBD1,CASSPPGQGNSPLHF,TGTGCCAGCAGCCCCCCGGGACAGGGGAATTCACCCCTCCACTTT
TRBV6-2/TRBV6-3,few,TRBJ2-2,-,CASSYSGATGELFF,TGTGCCAGCAGTTACTCCGGCGCGACCGGGGAGCTGTTTTTT
TRBV28,few,TRBJ1-5,-,CASSLIGGPDSQPQHF,TGTGCCAGCAGTTTAATCGGGGGGCCGGATAGCCAGCCCCAGCATTTT
TRBV7-9,few,TRBJ2-3,-,CASTYGASDTQYF,TGTGCCAGTACCTACGGGGCGTCAGATACGCAGTATTTT
TRBV14,-,TRBJ2-5,-,CASSREPQETQYF,TGTGCCAGCAGCCGAGAGCCTCAAGAGACCCAGTACTTC
TRBV29-1,-,TRBJ2-7,-,CSVEAQGARAYEQYF,TGCAGCGTTGAAGCACAGGGAGCCAGGGCCTACGAGCAGTACTTC
TRBV27,-,TRBJ2-5,-,CASRNRAFGQETQYF,TGTGCCAGCAGGAATAGGGCGTTCGGTCAAGAGACCCAGTACTTC
TRBV20-1,-,TRBJ1-1,-,CSAGGWNTEAFF,TGCAGTGCCGGGGGCTGGAACACTGAAGCTTTCTTT
TRBV29-1,few,TRBJ2-7,-,CSVETGSRDEQYF,TGCAGCGTTGAGACGGGCAGCCGCGACGAGCAGTACTTC
TRBV7-9,-,TRBJ2-7,-,CASSSGFEQYF,TGTGCCAGCAGCTCAGGGTTCGAGCAGTACTTC
TRBV10-3,-,TRBJ2-4,-,CAISESVTDIQYF,TGTGCCATCAGTGAGTCAGTGACGGACATTCAGTACTTC